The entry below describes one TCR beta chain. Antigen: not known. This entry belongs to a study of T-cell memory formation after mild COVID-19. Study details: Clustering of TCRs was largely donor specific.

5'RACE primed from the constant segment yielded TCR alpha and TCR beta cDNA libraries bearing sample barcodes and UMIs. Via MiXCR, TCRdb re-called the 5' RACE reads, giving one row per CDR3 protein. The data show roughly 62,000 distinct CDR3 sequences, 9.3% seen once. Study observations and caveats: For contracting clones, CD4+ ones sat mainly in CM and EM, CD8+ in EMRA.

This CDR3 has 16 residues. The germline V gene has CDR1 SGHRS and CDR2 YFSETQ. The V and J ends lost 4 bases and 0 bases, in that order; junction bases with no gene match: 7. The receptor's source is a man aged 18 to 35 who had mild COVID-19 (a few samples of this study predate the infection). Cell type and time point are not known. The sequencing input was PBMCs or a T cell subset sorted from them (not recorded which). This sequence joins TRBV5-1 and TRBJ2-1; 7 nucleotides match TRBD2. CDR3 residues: CASSPLGGSSYNEQFF. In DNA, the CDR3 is TGCGCCAGCAGCCCCCTCGGGGGGAGCTCCTACAATGAGCAGTTCTTC.